These 13 T cell receptor beta chains share one sample of origin, sequenced in a study of control samples from healthy donors and cancer patients. Profiled with immunoSEQ multiplex PCR; TCRdb holds only in-frame clones, not every one. The sample has fewer than 200,000 clones, 88% seen once; the top ten hold around 5%. Sequenced: blood. The receptors stem from a woman aged 25-40 years in good health.

This clone was seen a single time. J is TRBJ2-7 and V is TRBV2; possibly TRBD1 or TRBD2 for D (5 bases each). Trimming left V 10 bases short and J 5 bases short, with 18 bases between. The CDR3 spans 13 residues. Germline CDR1 is SNHLY and CDR2 is FYNNEI. The CDR3 DNA sequence: TGTGCCACCTCGGGGCAGGGAGTACACGAGCAGTACGTC. Translating gives CATSGQGVHEQYV.

This clone came up once. The chain is built from TRBV19 and TRBJ1-1, with D possibly being TRBD1 (6 bases). Germline loops: CDR1 LNHDA, CDR2 SQIVND (reference sequence). V was shortened by 4 bases and J by 3 bases, with 12 bases between the two germline ends. This CDR3 is 14 amino acids long. CDR3 in DNA: TGTGCCAGTAGTAAGGGGGTGAGGGACACTGAAGCTTTCTTT. Its translation is CASSKGVRDTEAFF.

The V gene is TRBV5-6, the J gene TRBJ1-2; TRBD1 might be the D (6 bases). Trimming pared 4 bases from V and 8 bases from J, leaving 18 bases between. Germline values: CDR1 SGHDT, CDR2 YYEEEE. This CDR3 is 14 amino acids long. The CDR3 DNA reads TGTGCCAGCAGCCCAGAGGGGGGATTGTGGGGCTACACCTTC. Translating gives CASSPEGGLWGYTF.

The CDR3 DNA sequence: TGTGCCAGCAGCAGAGGATATGGCTACACCTTC. Protein sequence: CASSRGYGYTF. The chain joins TRBV13 to TRBJ1-2; D is undetermined. From germline, CDR1 is PRHDT and CDR2 FYEKMQ (reference sequence). V lost 5 bases and J 5 bases, leaving 6 bases between the germline ends. The CDR3 spans 11 residues.

The chain uses TRBV5-1 and TRBJ2-5; no firm D call. Deletions cut 0 bases from V and 3 bases from J, with 9 bases between. In germline, CDR1 is SGHRS, CDR2 YFSETQ. CDR3 length: 14 amino acids. Here the CDR3 reads CASSLEVAEETQYF. As DNA, the CDR3 is TGCGCCAGCAGCTTGGAGGTGGCCGAAGAGACCCAGTACTTC.

V usage is TRBV15 and J usage is TRBJ1-2; 12 nucleotides match TRBD1. V lost 0 bases, J lost 8 bases, and 7 bases stayed unmatched. Germline V gene data show CDR1 as LNHNV and CDR2 as YYDKDF (reference sequence). The CDR3 is made up of 16 amino acids. CDR3 nucleotide sequence: TGTGCCACCAGCAGAGATTACGGGACAGGGGGCGGAGGCTACACCTTC. It is translated as CATSRDYGTGGGGYTF.

In its sample, this clone was seen once. The chain uses TRBV13 and TRBJ2-7; TRBD1 agrees at 10 bases. Germline V lookup: CDR1 PRHDT, CDR2 FYEKMQ (reference sequence). Trimming took 3 bases from V and 3 from J; bases not matched to a gene: 2. The CDR3 has 14 residues. The CDR3 region is CASSFGTGDYEQYF. CDR3 in DNA: TGTGCCAGCAGCTTCGGGACAGGGGACTACGAGCAGTACTTC.

V gene TRBV7-9 combines with J gene TRBJ2-7, with unresolved D. This CDR3 spans 11 amino acids. Between the trimmed V and J ends, which lost 1 base and 10 bases, there was a span of 8 bases. CDR1 and CDR2 from the germline V gene are SEHNR and FQNEAQ (reference sequence). CDR3 DNA: TGTGCCAGCAGCTTAGAAAGTAAACAGTACTTC. This codes for CASSLESKQYF.

The chain recombines TRBV28 with TRBJ2-5, with D maybe TRBD1 (6 bases). This CDR3 is built from 14 residues. Germline lookup yields CDR1 MDHEN and CDR2 SYDVKM. With 1 base removed from V and 2 bases from J, the gap between germline ends came to 8 bases. CDR3 DNA: TGTGCCAGCAGTTTATCACAGGGACAAGAGACCCAGTACTTC. As protein: CASSLSQGQETQYF.

The chain combines TRBV5-5 with TRBJ2-7, with no clear D. V was trimmed by 0 bases and J by 2 bases, leaving 9 bases between them. The length of the CDR3 is 14 residues. Germline assignment: CDR1 SGHKS and CDR2 YYEKEE (reference sequence). CDR3 sequence (DNA): TGTGCCAGCAGCTTGGTACAAGCCCCCTACGAGCAGTACTTC. Protein sequence: CASSLVQAPYEQYF. Full variable domain (missing parts from reference TRBV5-5 and TRBJ2-7): DAGVTQSPTHLIKTRGQQVTLRCSPISGHKSVSWYQQVLGQGPQFIFQYYEKEERGRGNFPDRFSARQFPNYSSELNVNALLLGDSALYLCASSLVQAPYEQYFGPGTRLTVT.

J is TRBJ1-5 and V is TRBV6-1; TRBD1 matches at 7 bases. The CDR3 spans 15 residues. Per germline, CDR1 MNHNS and CDR2 SASEGT. The trim removed 3 bases at V and 3 bases at J, leaving 5 bases unmatched. The CDR3 nucleotides read TGTGCCAGCAGTGACCCGGGACAGTTCAATCAGCCCCAGCATTTT. As protein: CASSDPGQFNQPQHF.

This clone came up once. The CDR3 loop reads CASSLSAGTEYEQYF. DNA of the CDR3: TGCGCCAGCAGCTTGAGTGCCGGGACAGAATACGAGCAGTACTTC. This chain links TRBV5-1 with TRBJ2-7; 7 bases are a match to TRBD1. J gave up 4 bases and V 1 base, and 8 bases lay outside the gene matches. The germline CDR1 and CDR2 sequences are SGHRS and YFSETQ. CDR3 size: 15 residues.

The CDR3 loop reads CASAAERGFYEQYF. CDR3 DNA: TGTGCCAGCGCGGCGGAGAGGGGCTTCTACGAGCAGTACTTC. The J gene is TRBJ2-7, the V gene TRBV6-5; D assignment may be TRBD1 or TRBD2 (5 bases each). Germline lookup yields CDR1 MNHEY and CDR2 SVGAGI. The CDR3 is 14 residues long. With 8 bases removed from V and 3 bases from J, the gap between germline ends came to 17 bases.